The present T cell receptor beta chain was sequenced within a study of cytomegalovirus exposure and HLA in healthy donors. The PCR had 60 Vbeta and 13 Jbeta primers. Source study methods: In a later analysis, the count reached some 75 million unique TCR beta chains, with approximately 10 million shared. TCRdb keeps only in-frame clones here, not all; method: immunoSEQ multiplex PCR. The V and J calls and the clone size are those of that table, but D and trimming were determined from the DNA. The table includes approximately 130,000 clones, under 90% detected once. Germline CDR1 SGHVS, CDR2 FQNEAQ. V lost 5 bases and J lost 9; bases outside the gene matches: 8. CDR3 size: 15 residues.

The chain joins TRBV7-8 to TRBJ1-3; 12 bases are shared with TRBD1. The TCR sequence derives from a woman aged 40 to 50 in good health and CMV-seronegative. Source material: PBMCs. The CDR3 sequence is CASSESGQGAGTIYF. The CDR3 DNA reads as TGTGCCAGCAGCGAGTCGGGACAGGGGGCTGGCACCATATATTTT.